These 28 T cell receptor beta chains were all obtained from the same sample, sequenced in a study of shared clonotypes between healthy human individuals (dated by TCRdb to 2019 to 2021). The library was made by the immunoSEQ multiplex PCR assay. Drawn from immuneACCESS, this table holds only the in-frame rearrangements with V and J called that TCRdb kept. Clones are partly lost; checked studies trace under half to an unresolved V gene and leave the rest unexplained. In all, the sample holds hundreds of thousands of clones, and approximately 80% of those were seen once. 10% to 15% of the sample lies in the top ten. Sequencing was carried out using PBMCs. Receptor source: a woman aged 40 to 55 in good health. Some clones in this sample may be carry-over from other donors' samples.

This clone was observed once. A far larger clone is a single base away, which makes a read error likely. The CDR3 DNA reads as TGTGCCTGGAGTAGGGGACTAGCGATATACGGGCAGTACTTC. Its protein product is CAWSRGLAIYGQYF. This chain joins TRBV30 and TRBJ2-7; 10 positions match TRBD2. Per germline, CDR1 GTSNPN and CDR2 SVGIG (reference sequence). This CDR3 comprises 14 residues.

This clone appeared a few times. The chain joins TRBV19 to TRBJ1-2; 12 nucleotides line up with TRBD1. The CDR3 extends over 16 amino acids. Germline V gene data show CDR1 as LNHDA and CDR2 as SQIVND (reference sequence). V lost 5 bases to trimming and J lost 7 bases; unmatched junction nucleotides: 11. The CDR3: CASSARRGTGGAGYTF. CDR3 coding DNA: TGTGCCAGTAGTGCCCGTCGCGGGACAGGGGGCGCTGGCTACACCTTC.

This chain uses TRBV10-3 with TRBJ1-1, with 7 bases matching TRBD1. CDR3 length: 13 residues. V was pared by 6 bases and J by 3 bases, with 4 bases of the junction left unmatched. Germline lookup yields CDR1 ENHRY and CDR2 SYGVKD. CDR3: CAISPQGYTEAFF. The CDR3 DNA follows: TGTGCCATCAGCCCACAGGGGTACACTGAAGCTTTCTTT.

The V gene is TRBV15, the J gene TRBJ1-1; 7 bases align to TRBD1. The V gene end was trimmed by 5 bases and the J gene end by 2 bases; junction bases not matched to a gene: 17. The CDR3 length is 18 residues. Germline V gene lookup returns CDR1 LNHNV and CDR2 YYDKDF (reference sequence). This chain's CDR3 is CATSGGARTGPINTEAFF. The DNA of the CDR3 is TGTGCCACCAGCGGCGGGGCTCGGACAGGCCCGATAAACACTGAAGCTTTCTTT.

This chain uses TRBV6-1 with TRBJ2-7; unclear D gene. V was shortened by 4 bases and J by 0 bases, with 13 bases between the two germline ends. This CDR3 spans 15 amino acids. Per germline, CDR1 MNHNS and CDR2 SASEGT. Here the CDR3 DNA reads TGTGCCAGCAGTGTTCTTTCTGGAAGCTCCTACGAGCAGTACTTC. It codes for CASSVLSGSSYEQYF.

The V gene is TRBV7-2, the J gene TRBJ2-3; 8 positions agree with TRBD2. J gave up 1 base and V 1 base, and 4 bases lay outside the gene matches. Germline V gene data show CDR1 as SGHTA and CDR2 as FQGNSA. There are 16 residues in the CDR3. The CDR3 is CASSLGAGAGTDTQYF. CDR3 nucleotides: TGTGCCAGCAGCTTAGGAGCGGGGGCTGGCACAGATACGCAGTATTTT.

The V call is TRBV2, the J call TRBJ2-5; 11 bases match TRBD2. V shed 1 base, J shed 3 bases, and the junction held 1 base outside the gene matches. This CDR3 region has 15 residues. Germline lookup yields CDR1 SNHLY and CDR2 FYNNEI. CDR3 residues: CASSEVLAGEETQYF. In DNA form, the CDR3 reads TGTGCCAGCAGTGAAGTACTAGCGGGGGAAGAGACCCAGTACTTC.

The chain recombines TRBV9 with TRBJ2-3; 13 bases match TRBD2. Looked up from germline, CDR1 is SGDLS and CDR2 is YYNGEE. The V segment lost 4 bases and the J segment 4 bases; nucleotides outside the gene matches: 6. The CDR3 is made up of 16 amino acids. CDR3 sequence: CASSPTGTSGADTQYF. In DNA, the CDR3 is TGTGCCAGCAGCCCGACCGGGACTAGCGGGGCAGATACGCAGTATTTT.

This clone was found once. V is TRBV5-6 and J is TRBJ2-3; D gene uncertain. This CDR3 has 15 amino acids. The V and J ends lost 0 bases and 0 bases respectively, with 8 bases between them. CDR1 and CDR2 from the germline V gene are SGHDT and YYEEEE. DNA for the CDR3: TGTGCCAGCAGCTTGGTGGCAGTTAGCACAGATACGCAGTATTTT. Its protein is CASSLVAVSTDTQYF.

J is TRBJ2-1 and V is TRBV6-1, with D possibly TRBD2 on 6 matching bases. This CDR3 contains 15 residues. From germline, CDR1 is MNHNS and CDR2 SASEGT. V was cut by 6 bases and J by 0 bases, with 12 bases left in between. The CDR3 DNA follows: TGTGCCAGCAGGGCTTTCGGGAGCTCCTACAATGAGCAGTTCTTC. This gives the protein CASRAFGSSYNEQFF.

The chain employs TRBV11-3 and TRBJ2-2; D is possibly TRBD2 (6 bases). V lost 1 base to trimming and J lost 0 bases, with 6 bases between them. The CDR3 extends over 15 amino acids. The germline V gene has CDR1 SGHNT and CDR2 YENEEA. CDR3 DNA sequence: TGTGCCAGCAGCTTAGCGGGAGCGAACACCGGGGAGCTGTTTTTT. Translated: CASSLAGANTGELFF.

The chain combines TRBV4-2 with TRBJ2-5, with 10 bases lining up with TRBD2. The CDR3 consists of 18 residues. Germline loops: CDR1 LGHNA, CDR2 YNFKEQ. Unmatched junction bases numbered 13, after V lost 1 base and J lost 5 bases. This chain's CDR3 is CASSQGASASGSLETQYF. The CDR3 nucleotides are TGTGCCAGCAGCCAAGGGGCTTCGGCTAGCGGGAGTTTGGAGACCCAGTACTTC.

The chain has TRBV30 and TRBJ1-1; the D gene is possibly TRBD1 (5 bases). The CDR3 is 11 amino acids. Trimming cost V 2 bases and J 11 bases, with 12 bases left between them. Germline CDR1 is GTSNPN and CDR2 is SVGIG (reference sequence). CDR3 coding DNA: TGTGCCTGGAGTCGCGATCGGGGGGCTTTCTTT. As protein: CAWSRDRGAFF.

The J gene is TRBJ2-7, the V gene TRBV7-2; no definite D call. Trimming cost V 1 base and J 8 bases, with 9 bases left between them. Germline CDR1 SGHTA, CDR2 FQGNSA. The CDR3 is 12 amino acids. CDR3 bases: TGTGCCAGCAGCTTAGAAGTTTCCAAGCAGTACTTC. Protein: CASSLEVSKQYF.

CDR3 DNA sequence: TGTGCCATCAGACCTGAGGTTAGGTATGGCTACACCTTC. It codes for CAIRPEVRYGYTF. This chain uses TRBV10-3 with TRBJ1-2; D gene uncertain. This CDR3 comprises 13 residues. Trimming pared 6 bases from V and 5 bases from J, leaving 13 bases between. Germline-derived CDR1 and CDR2 are ENHRY and SYGVKD.

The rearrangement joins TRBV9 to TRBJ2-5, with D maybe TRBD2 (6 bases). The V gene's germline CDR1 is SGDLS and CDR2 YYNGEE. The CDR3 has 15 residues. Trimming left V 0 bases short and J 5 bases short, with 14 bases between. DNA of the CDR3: TGTGCCAGCAGCGTAGAACTGACGGAGGGTGAGACCCAGTACTTC. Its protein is CASSVELTEGETQYF.

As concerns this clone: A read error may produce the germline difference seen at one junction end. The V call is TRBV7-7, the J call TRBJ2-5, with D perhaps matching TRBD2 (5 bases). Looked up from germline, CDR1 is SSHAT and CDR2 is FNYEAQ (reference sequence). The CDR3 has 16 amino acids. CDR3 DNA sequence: TGTGCTAGCAGCTTAGGAGGAGCCATGGGGCAAGAGACCCAGTACTTC. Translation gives CASSLGGAMGQETQYF.

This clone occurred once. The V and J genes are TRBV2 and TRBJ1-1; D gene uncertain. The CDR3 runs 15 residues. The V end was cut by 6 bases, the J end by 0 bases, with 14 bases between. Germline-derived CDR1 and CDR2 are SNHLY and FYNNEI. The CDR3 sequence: CASSDGTRMNTEAFF. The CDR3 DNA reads TGTGCCAGCAGCGATGGTACCCGCATGAACACTGAAGCTTTCTTT.

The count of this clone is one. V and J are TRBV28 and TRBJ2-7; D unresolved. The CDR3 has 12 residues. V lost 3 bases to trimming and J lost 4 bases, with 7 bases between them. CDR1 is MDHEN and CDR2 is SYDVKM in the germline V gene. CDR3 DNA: TGTGCCAGCAGTTTCGAGCGTTACGAGCAGTACTTC. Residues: CASSFERYEQYF.

The CDR3 bases are TGTGCCAGCTCACCCCAGGGGAGGGACCCCACTGAAGCTTTCTTT. Encoded protein: CASSPQGRDPTEAFF. The rearrangement joins TRBV18 to TRBJ1-1; possible D gene TRBD1, 6 bases. The germline CDR1 and CDR2 sequences are KGHSH and LQKENI. V dropped 3 bases and J dropped 4 bases, with 15 bases sitting between them. The CDR3 is 15 residues long.

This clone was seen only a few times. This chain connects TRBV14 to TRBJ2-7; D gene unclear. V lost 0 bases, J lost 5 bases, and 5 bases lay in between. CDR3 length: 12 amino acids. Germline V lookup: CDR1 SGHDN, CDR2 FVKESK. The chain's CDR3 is CASSQDWHEQYF. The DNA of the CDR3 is TGTGCCAGCAGCCAAGATTGGCACGAGCAGTACTTC.

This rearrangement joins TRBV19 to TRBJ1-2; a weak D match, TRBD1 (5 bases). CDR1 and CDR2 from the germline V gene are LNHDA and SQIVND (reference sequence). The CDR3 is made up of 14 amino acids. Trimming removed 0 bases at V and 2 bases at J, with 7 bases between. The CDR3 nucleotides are TGTGCCAGTAGTATAGAGGCAGGGAACTATGGCTACACCTTC. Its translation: CASSIEAGNYGYTF. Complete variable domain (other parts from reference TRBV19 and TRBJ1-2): DGGITQSPKYLFRKEGQNVTLSCEQNLNHDAMYWYRQDPGQGLRLIYYSQIVNDFQKGDIAEGYSVSREKKESFPLTVTSAQKNPTAFYLCASSIEAGNYGYTFGSGTRLTVV.

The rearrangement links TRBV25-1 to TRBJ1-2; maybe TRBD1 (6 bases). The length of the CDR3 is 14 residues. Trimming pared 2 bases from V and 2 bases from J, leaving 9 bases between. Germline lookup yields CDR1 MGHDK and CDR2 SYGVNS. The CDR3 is CASSEPRGNYGYTF. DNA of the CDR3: TGTGCCAGCAGTGAACCCAGGGGAAACTATGGCTACACCTTC.

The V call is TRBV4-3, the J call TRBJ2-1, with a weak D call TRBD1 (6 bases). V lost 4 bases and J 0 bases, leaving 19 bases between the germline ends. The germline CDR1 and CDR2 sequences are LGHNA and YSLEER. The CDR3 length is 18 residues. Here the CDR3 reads CASSRLDRIGVSYNEQFF. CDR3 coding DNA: TGCGCCAGCAGCCGCCTGGACAGAATTGGGGTCTCCTACAATGAGCAGTTCTTC.

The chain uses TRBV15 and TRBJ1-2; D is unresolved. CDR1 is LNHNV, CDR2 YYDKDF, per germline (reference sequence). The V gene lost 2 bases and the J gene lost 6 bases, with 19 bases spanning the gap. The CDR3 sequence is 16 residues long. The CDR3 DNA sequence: TGTGCCACCAGCAGATTCATAATCGGCGGGTCCCATGGCTACACCTTC. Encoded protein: CATSRFIIGGSHGYTF.

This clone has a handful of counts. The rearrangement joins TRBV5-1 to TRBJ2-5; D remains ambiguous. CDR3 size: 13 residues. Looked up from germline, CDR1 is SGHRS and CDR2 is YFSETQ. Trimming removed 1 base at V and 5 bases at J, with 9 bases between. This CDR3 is CASSLMVGETQYF. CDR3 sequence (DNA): TGCGCCAGCAGCTTGATGGTCGGGGAGACCCAGTACTTC.

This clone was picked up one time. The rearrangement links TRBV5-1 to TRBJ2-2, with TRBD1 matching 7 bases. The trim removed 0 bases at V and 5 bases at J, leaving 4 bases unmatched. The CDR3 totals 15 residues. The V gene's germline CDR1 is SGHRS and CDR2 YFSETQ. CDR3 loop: CASSLDPTGTGELFF. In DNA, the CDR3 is TGCGCCAGCAGCTTGGACCCGACAGGGACCGGGGAGCTGTTTTTT.

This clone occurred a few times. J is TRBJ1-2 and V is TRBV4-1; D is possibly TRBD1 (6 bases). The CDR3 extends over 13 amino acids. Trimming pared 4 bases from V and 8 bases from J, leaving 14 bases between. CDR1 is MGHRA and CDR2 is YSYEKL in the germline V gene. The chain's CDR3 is CASSLEQGWGYTF. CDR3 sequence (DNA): TGCGCCAGCAGCCTTGAACAGGGTTGGGGCTACACCTTC.